Sequencing of this T cell receptor beta chain was carried out in a study of blood T cell repertoires in COVID-19. Background on the study: Italy, Spain and the United States were the sources of the convalescent and acute COVID-19 samples.

This clone has only a few counts. Original analysis: Amplification of reference gene primers was used by the study to estimate nucleated cell counts. Method: immunoSEQ multiplex PCR; TCRdb's copy keeps in-frame clones and lacks some. The V and J calls and clone size were taken over from that table, and D and trimming were inferred from the DNA. Here the sample spans roughly 100,000 clones, nearly 90% being singletons. The CDR3 extends over 12 amino acids. V was clipped by 5 bases and J by 1 base, with 5 bases between them. Germline CDR1 and CDR2: SNHLY and FYNNEI. Material: peripheral blood. The origin of this receptor is a man aged 45 to 65 with active COVID-19. The chain uses TRBV2 and TRBJ1-1; D unclear. This chain's CDR3 is CASSRENTEAFF. The CDR3 region has the DNA TGTGCCAGCAGTCGAGAGAACACTGAAGCTTTCTTT.